Below, one TCR beta chain is given with its context. The source of the sample is a study of blood T cell repertoires in COVID-19. Profiling relied on immunoSEQ multiplex PCR, and the TCRdb table lists in-frame clones only, not all of them. The sample yields 350,000 or so clones, about 88% seen once. The V and J ends lost 6 bases and 1 base respectively, with 7 bases between them. This CDR3 contains 13 residues. Germline V gene lookup returns CDR1 ENHRY and CDR2 SYGVKD. The source of this sequence is a woman in her 30s who had been exposed to COVID-19. Source material: PBMCs or T cells enriched from blood (not recorded which). The rearrangement links TRBV10-3 to TRBJ1-5; a possible D gene is TRBD1 (5 bases). This CDR3 is CAIRRDSNQPQHF. DNA of the CDR3: TGTGCCATCAGGCGGGACAGCAATCAGCCCCAGCATTTT.